These T cell receptor beta chains were read from a single sample in a study of T cells after posttransplantation cyclophosphamide. Libraries were prepared by immunoSEQ multiplex PCR; TCRdb keeps only in-frame clonotypes and omits some of them. This sample has some 5,400 clones, with about 94% found just once. Specimen: CD4+ T cells sorted from bone marrow. The origin of the receptors is a woman aged 60 to 75 in good health, CMV-negative, and a related stem cell transplant donor. Each CDR3 is given with its conserved first and last residue. The D gene is left open where the match is weak. Only part of the rows carry a size: once, few, many, or a class if the clone is expanded.

J: TRBJ1-6
size: once
D: TRBD1
V: TRBV6-5
DNA: TGTGCCAGCAGTTACTGGGACAGGAATAATTCACCCCTCCACTTT
CDR3: CASSYWDRNNSPLHF

J: TRBJ1-3
size: NA
D: NA
V: TRBV19
DNA: TGTGCCAGCGGTCCGGGAAGCTCTGGAAACACCATATATTTT
CDR3: CASGPGSSGNTIYF

J: TRBJ1-4
size: NA
D: NA
V: TRBV25-1
DNA: TGTGCCAGCAGTGGATTCAATGGAGGACCGACTAATGAAAAACTGTTTTTT
CDR3: CASSGFNGGPTNEKLFF

J: TRBJ1-6
size: NA
D: NA
V: TRBV6-1
DNA: TGTGCCAGCACTAGGCGCTCTTTAAATTCACCCCTCCACTTT
CDR3: CASTRRSLNSPLHF

J: TRBJ2-1
size: NA
D: TRBD2
V: TRBV7-8
DNA: TGTGCCAGCAGCCAGCGAAATAGCGGGAACAATGAGCAGTTCTTC
CDR3: CASSQRNSGNNEQFF

J: TRBJ2-4
size: once
D: TRBD2
V: TRBV4-2
DNA: TGTGCCAGCAGCCAAGTCTCCGCTAGCGGGGGGGCCTCATACATTCAGTACTTC
CDR3: CASSQVSASGGASYIQYF

J: TRBJ1-1
size: NA
D: TRBD1
V: TRBV29-1
DNA: TGCAGCGTTGAGGGACAGCATGAAGCTTTCTTT
CDR3: CSVEGQHEAFF

J: TRBJ1-1
size: once
D: NA
V: TRBV5-4
DNA: TGTGCCAGCAGCTTGGCCATGGGGGGAAACACTGAAGCTTTCTTT
CDR3: CASSLAMGGNTEAFF

J: TRBJ1-6
size: few
D: NA
V: TRBV5-5
DNA: TGTGCCAGCAGCTTAGGGAGCTCCTATAATTCACCCCTCCACTTT
CDR3: CASSLGSSYNSPLHF

J: TRBJ1-2
size: NA
D: NA
V: TRBV6-1
DNA: TGTGTCTGCTTAGGGGGTTTAGGCTACACCTTC
CDR3: CVCLGGLGYTF

J: TRBJ2-7
size: NA
D: TRBD1
V: TRBV28
DNA: TGTGCCACCCCGGGACAGGGGGTCCTTGCCTACGAGCAGTACTTC
CDR3: CATPGQGVLAYEQYF

J: TRBJ2-3
size: NA
D: TRBD2
V: TRBV19
DNA: TGTGCCAGTAAGCGGGGGGGCCCGGGAGATACGCAGTATTTT
CDR3: CASKRGGPGDTQYF

J: TRBJ2-2
size: NA
D: NA
V: TRBV9
DNA: TGTGCCAGCAGCGTACAGTCCTCCCCCGGGGAGCTGTTTTTT
CDR3: CASSVQSSPGELFF

J: TRBJ2-3
size: once
D: TRBD1
V: TRBV7-2
DNA: TGTGCCAGCACCCAGGACAGGGGGAGCACAGATACGCAGTATTTT
CDR3: CASTQDRGSTDTQYF

J: TRBJ2-3
size: NA
D: TRBD2
V: TRBV7-2
DNA: TGTGCCAGCAGACGACCGGGAGGGGGGACAGATACGCAGTATTTT
CDR3: CASRRPGGGTDTQYF

J: TRBJ2-3
size: once
D: NA
V: TRBV10-2
DNA: TGCGCCAGCGGAGGACTACGGGGTCCGGATACGCAGTATTTT
CDR3: CASGGLRGPDTQYF

J: TRBJ2-1
size: NA
D: NA
V: TRBV25-1
DNA: TGTGCCAGCAGACGGCGGGGTCAAGCCTACAATGAGCAGTTCTTC
CDR3: CASRRRGQAYNEQFF

J: TRBJ2-2
size: NA
D: TRBD1
V: TRBV2
DNA: TGTGCCAGCACCAACGCGGGAATTCCGGGACAGGGGGACACCGGGGAGCTGTTTTTT
CDR3: CASTNAGIPGQGDTGELFF

J: TRBJ2-6
size: NA
D: TRBD1
V: TRBV7-9
DNA: TGTGCCAGCAGCTTAGGCTGGGACAGGGGGCACTCTGGGGCCAACGTCCTGACTTTC
CDR3: CASSLGWDRGHSGANVLTF

J: TRBJ1-6
size: NA
D: TRBD1
V: TRBV19
DNA: TGTGCCAGTACCCAGGGTCAGGGGGTGGACTCACCCCTCCACTTT
CDR3: CASTQGQGVDSPLHF

J: TRBJ2-1
size: NA
D: TRBD1
V: TRBV5-4
DNA: TGTGCCAGCAGCTTGACAGGGGGAAATGAGCAGTTCTTC
CDR3: CASSLTGGNEQFF

J: TRBJ2-6
size: NA
D: TRBD1
V: TRBV27
DNA: TGTGCCAGCAGTTTCCGGGACAGGGGTCCCGGGGCCAACGTCCTGACTTTC
CDR3: CASSFRDRGPGANVLTF